This T cell receptor (beta chain) originates from a study of OX40 agonist ivuxolimab in advanced cancers. Background on the study: Patients received the agonistic anti-OX40 (CD134) antibody ivuxolimab.

With respect to this clone: Its matching antigen is unknown.

With 2 bases removed from V and 2 bases from J, the gap between germline ends came to 10 bases. The germline V gene encodes CDR1 MDHEN and CDR2 SYDVKM. The CDR3 runs to 14 residues. TCRdb's table, derived via immunoSEQ multiplex PCR, lists solely in-frame clones and lacks some. The sample lists approximately 75,000 clones, 70% to 90% occurring once. Patients who had autoimmune disease history or got systemic immunosuppression were left out. Patients had blood sampled at baseline and again on cycle 4 day 1 and cycle 7 day 1. Findings and limits, study-wide: Dose levels from 0.1 to 3.0 mg/kg saw CD4+ and CD8+ blood T cells expand clonally by week 6.

The TCR originated in an adult with an advanced solid tumor such as melanoma, head and neck, liver or kidney cancer. Source: CD4+ or CD8+ T cells sorted from blood, taken in a trial of the OX40 agonist ivuxolimab. The chain links TRBV28 to TRBJ2-7, with D hard to call. DNA of the CDR3: TGTGCCAGCAGTTTACTAGGGCACACCTACGAGCAGTACTTC. As protein: CASSLLGHTYEQYF.